This TCR beta chain is from a study of T-cell reconstitution after alpha-beta-depleted transplantation in children. Notes on the study in general: About two months after transplant, alpha-beta T cells reportedly came from several hundred expanded graft clones. Some patients showed high day-60 TCRbeta diversity, which derived from surviving recipient T cells and thymic progenitors. T-cell counts and diversity at one year post-transplant came mainly from newly produced T cells.

This clonotype occurred many times. The antigen is unknown. Preparation of the TCRbeta library was carried out with unique molecular identifiers. A single record per CDR3 protein comes from TCRdb applying MiXCR to the PCR reads. The repertoire consists of 200,000 to 250,000 distinct CDR3 sequences, with approximately 10% occurring once and the leading ten covering approximately 30%. The source material was PBMCs, sampled before TCRalphabeta/CD19-depleted stem cell transplant. The origin of this receptor is a child younger than two with acute myeloid leukemia, due to receive a stem cell transplant.

In DNA, the CDR3 is TGTGCCACCGAAGCGGGGGGGCATCATGAGCAGTTCTTC. Protein sequence: CATEAGGHHEQFF. The chain uses TRBV10-3 and TRBJ2-1; TRBD2 agrees at 10 bases. V trimming: 10 bases; J trimming: 8 bases; junction bases outside the gene matches: 8. This CDR3 comprises 13 residues. Looked up from germline, CDR1 is ENHRY and CDR2 is SYGVKD.